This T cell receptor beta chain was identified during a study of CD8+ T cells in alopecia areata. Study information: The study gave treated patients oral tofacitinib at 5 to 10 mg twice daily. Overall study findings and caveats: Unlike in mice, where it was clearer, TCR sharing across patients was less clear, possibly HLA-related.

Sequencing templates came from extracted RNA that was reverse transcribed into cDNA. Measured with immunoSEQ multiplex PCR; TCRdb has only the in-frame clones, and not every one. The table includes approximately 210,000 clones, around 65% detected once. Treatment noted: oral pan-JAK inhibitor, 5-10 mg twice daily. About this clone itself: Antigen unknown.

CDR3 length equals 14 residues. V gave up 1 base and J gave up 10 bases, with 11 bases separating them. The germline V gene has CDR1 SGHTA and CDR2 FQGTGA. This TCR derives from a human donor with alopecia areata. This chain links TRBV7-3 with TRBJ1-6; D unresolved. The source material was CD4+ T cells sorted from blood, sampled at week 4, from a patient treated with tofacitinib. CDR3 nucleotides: TGTGCCAGCAGCTTAAACCGGGCGGGGTCACCCCTCCACTTT. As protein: CASSLNRAGSPLHF. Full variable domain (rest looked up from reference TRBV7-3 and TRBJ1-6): GAGVSQTPSNKVTEKGKYVELRCDPISGHTALYWYRQSLGQGPEFLIYFQGTGAADDSGLPNDRFFAVRPEGSVSTLKIQRTERGDSAVYLCASSLNRAGSPLHFGNGTRLTVT.